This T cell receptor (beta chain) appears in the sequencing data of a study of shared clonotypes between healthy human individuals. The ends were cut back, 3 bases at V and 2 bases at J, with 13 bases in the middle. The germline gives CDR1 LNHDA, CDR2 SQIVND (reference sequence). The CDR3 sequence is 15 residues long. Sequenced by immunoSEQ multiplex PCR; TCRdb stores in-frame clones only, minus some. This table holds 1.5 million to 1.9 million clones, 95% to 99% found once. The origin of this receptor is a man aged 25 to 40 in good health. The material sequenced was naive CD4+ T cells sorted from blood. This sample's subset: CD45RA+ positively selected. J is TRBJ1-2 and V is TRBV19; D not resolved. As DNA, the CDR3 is TGTGCCAGTAGTATTTTGGGAGCGGAAAACTATGGCTACACCTTC. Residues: CASSILGAENYGYTF. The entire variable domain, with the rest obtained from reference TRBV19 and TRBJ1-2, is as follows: DGGITQSPKYLFRKEGQNVTLSCEQNLNHDAMYWYRQDPGQGLRLIYYSQIVNDFQKGDIAEGYSVSREKKESFPLTVTSAQKNPTAFYLCASSILGAENYGYTFGSGTRLTVV.